This note documents a single T cell receptor (beta chain) sequence. Its target is unknown. The sample belongs to a study of T cell responses to AZD1222 COVID-19 vaccine. Whole-study results and caveats: Samples come after the peak T cell response, not at day 14. When two AZD1222 doses had been given, Spike-specific TCR breadth and depth rose. At study baseline, merely five or six AZD1222 recipients were seropositive. Variant regions that are unmutated are reportedly the target of nearly half of spike-specific TCRs.

The assay was immunoSEQ multiplex PCR, and TCRdb's table has in-frame clones only and misses some. The sample consists of about 170,000 clones, 93% of them appearing once. The CDR3 sequence is 15 residues long. CDR1 and CDR2 (germline): LGHDT, YNNKEL (reference sequence). V shed 4 bases and J 5 bases; nucleotides not matched to a gene: 11. Sequencing used peripheral blood, obtained on day 0 of AZD1222 vaccination. The sequence derives from an adult in good health. The chain joins TRBV3-1 (or the pseudogene TRBV3-2) to TRBJ2-7, with 7 bases fitting TRBD1. The CDR3 here is CASSPGQALGNEQYF. The CDR3 DNA reads as TGTGCCAGCAGCCCAGGACAGGCCCTGGGGAACGAGCAGTACTTC.